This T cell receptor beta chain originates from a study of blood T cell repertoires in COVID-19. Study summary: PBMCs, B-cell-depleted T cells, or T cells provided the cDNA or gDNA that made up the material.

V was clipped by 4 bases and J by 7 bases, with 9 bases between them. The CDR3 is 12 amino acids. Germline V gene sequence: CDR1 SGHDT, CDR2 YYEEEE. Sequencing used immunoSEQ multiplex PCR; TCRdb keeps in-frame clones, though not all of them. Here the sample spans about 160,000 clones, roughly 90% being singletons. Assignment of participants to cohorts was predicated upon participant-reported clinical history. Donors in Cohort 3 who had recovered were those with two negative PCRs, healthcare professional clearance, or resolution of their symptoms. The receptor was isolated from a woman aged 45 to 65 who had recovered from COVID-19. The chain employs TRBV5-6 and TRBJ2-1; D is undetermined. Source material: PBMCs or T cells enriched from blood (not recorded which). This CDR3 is CASSRARNEQFF. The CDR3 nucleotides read TGTGCCAGCAGCCGAGCGCGGAATGAGCAGTTCTTC.